This T cell receptor (beta chain) was recorded in a study of OX40 agonist ivuxolimab in advanced cancers. As for the study in general: Three patients, one with hepatocellular carcinoma and two with cutaneous melanoma, achieved partial responses.

In the case of this clone: Antigen specificity is unknown.

Whole-study results and caveats: The study observed clonal expansion of CD4+ and CD8+ blood T cells by week 6 at 0.1 to 3.0 mg/kg. CD4+ T cells averaged fewer expanded clones than CD8+ T cells.

TCRdb keeps only in-frame clones here, not all; method: immunoSEQ multiplex PCR. In the table there are about 80,000 clones, 85% to 90% of which are singletons. The material sequenced was CD4+ or CD8+ T cells sorted from blood, taken in a trial of the OX40 agonist ivuxolimab. This clonotype was obtained from an adult with an advanced solid tumor such as melanoma, head and neck, liver or kidney cancer.

This CDR3 is CASSQDRVGSLRETQYF. The CDR3 nucleotides read TGCGCCAGCAGCCAAGATAGGGTAGGATCTCTTCGAGAGACCCAGTACTTC. The genes are TRBV4-1 and TRBJ2-5; no clear D gene. Germline lookup yields CDR1 MGHRA and CDR2 YSYEKL. V was shortened by 0 bases and J by 4 bases, with 18 bases between the two germline ends. This CDR3 region has 17 residues.